This passage covers 27 T cell receptor beta chains from one sample sequenced in a study of low-dose radiotherapy and immunotherapy resistance in tumors. TRAV- and TRBV-specific primers primed first-strand cDNA, covering alpha and beta chains. Amplification, which lasted 20 to 25 PCR cycles, used a constant-region primer and V-primer adapter to amplify TCRs. TCRdb passed the reads through MiXCR, listing each CDR3 protein once. The sample lists some 94,000 distinct CDR3 sequences, around a fifth occurring once. Time point in this sample: after trial treatment. Treatment noted: LDRT plus nivolumab, ipilimumab, low-dose cyclophosphamide and aspirin (RACIN trial). This specimen consisted of PBMCs, obtained after low-dose radiotherapy plus immunotherapy. The receptors come from a female donor with ovarian cancer.

This clonotype showed up many times. In DNA, the CDR3 is TGTGCCAGCAGGAGGACGGGACCCCAAAACACCGGGGAGCTGTTTTTT. Protein sequence: CASRRTGPQNTGELFF. The chain uses TRBV12-3 or TRBV12-4 and TRBJ2-2; the D gene could be TRBD1 or TRBD2 (5 bases each). V lost 6 bases to trimming and J lost 2 bases, with 16 bases between them. CDR3 length: 16 amino acids.

The chain has TRBV24-1 and TRBJ2-2; no clear D. Germline values: CDR1 KGHDR, CDR2 SFDVKD. The CDR3 is made up of 13 amino acids. V was trimmed by 6 bases and J by 2 bases, leaving 6 bases between them. CDR3 sequence: CATSTPNTGELFF. The CDR3 DNA follows: TGTGCCACCAGTACGCCCAACACCGGGGAGCTGTTTTTT.

This clonotype was seen at least ten times. The gene calls are TRBV28 and TRBJ1-2, with 7 bases lining up with TRBD1. The CDR3 consists of 16 residues. Germline-derived CDR1 and CDR2 are MDHEN and SYDVKM. V shed 3 bases and J 9 bases; nucleotides not matched to a gene: 16. The CDR3 here is CASSFPHDNRGLRYTF. Written as DNA, the CDR3 is TGTGCCAGCAGTTTTCCCCACGACAACAGGGGACTCCGCTACACCTTC.

The table lists this clonotype with many counts. The rearrangement links TRBV28 to TRBJ2-2, with D possibly TRBD2 on 5 matching bases. Trimming took off 8 bases at V and 3 bases at J, with 16 bases between the two ends. Germline V lookup: CDR1 MDHEN, CDR2 SYDVKM. The CDR3 loop spans 15 amino acids. The CDR3 sequence is CASAPRGKDTGELFF. The CDR3 coding sequence is TGTGCCAGCGCCCCCCGAGGGAAGGACACCGGGGAGCTGTTTTTT.

This clonotype was seen many times. This chain uses TRBV19 with TRBJ2-5; 13 bases map to TRBD2. This CDR3 contains 16 residues. CDR1 is LNHDA, CDR2 SQIVND, per germline (reference sequence). Losses at the gene ends were 8 bases for V and 4 bases for J; bases not matched to a gene: 10. The CDR3 DNA follows: TGTGCCAGTTCAAGGACTAGCGGGAGCCCCCGAGAGACCCAGTACTTC. Amino acids: CASSRTSGSPRETQYF. Supplemented by reference TRBV19 and TRBJ2-5, the full variable domain reads DGGITQSPKYLFRKEGQNVTLSCEQNLNHDAMYWYRQDPGQGLRLIYYSQIVNDFQKGDIAEGYSVSREKKESFPLTVTSAQKNPTAFYLCASSRTSGSPRETQYFGPGTRLLVL.

V usage is TRBV5-1 and J usage is TRBJ2-1; D perhaps matches TRBD1 (7 bases). V was clipped by 6 bases and J by 8 bases, with 12 bases between them. CDR1 SGHRS and CDR2 YFSETQ come from the germline V gene. The CDR3 is 12 residues long. The CDR3, as DNA: TGCGCCAGCACGGAGGGGGCGGATGAGCAGTTCTTC. Translation gives CASTEGADEQFF.

Worth noting for this clonotype: It may be a read error: a sequence one base away is much more abundant. The rearrangement uses TRBV20-1 and TRBJ1-5, with 10 nucleotides matching TRBD1. The CDR3 is made up of 16 amino acids. Germline V gene data show CDR1 as DFQATT and CDR2 as SNEGSKA (reference sequence). CDR3 bases: TGCAGTCCTAGCTCACCGGGACAGGGGCAAAGGCAGCCCCAGCATTTT. It specifies CSPSSPGQGQRQPQHF.

This clonotype was recorded many times. The CDR3, as DNA: TGCAGCGTTGAAGGGTTCAGGGACTCTCCCTACGAGCAGTACTTC. Translating it yields CSVEGFRDSPYEQYF. This chain connects TRBV29-1 to TRBJ2-7; D perhaps matches TRBD2 (6 bases). The CDR3 sequence is 15 residues long. CDR1 and CDR2 from the germline V gene are SQVTM and ANQGSEA. V was trimmed by 1 base and J by 2 bases, leaving 15 bases between them.

This chain uses TRBV19 with TRBJ2-7, with no clear D. V lost 4 bases to trimming and J lost 2 bases, with 12 bases between them. CDR1 and CDR2 (germline): LNHDA, SQIVND (reference sequence). The CDR3 covers 14 residues. CDR3 in amino acids: CASSTVYSAYEQYF. The DNA of the CDR3 is TGTGCCAGTAGTACGGTTTACAGTGCCTACGAGCAGTACTTC.

This clonotype was seen many times. The chain employs TRBV28 and TRBJ2-7, with unresolved D. V lost 8 bases to trimming and J lost 0 bases, with 14 bases between them. Looked up from germline, CDR1 is MDHEN and CDR2 is SYDVKM. CDR3 length equals 14 residues. For the CDR3, the DNA is TGTGCCAGCCCGCCCCCACAGACCTCCTACGAGCAGTACTTC. This encodes CASPPPQTSYEQYF.

In its sample, this clonotype was seen many times. The chain couples TRBV11-3 to TRBJ2-5; 10 bases fit TRBD2. Germline V CDR1 and CDR2: SGHNT, YENEEA. After removal of 4 bases from V and 5 bases from J, the junction contained 16 bases not matched to a gene. CDR3 length: 18 residues. The DNA of the CDR3 is TGTGCCAGCAGCTCGGCCCTTAGCGGGAGGATGGCGGGCGAGACCCAGTACTTC. Translated, it gives CASSSALSGRMAGETQYF. Full variable domain (rest looked up from reference TRBV11-3 and TRBJ2-5): EAGVVQSPRYKIIEKKQPVAFWCNPISGHNTLYWYLQNLGQGPELLIRYENEEAVDDSQLPKDRFSAERLKGVDSTLKIQPAELGDSAVYLCASSSALSGRMAGETQYFGPGTRLLVL.

In its sample, this clonotype was seen many times. The chain is built from TRBV28 and TRBJ2-2; a weak D match, TRBD2 (5 bases). The CDR3 is 13 residues long. Trimming removed 6 bases from V and 1 base from J, with 6 bases in between. CDR1 is MDHEN, CDR2 SYDVKM, per germline. The chain's CDR3 is CASRGVNTGELFF. For the CDR3, the DNA is TGTGCCAGCAGGGGAGTGAACACCGGGGAGCTGTTTTTT.

The chain has TRBV28 and TRBJ1-5; 7 bases are shared with TRBD1. This CDR3 is built from 13 residues. Losses at the gene ends were 3 bases for V and 6 bases for J; bases not matched to a gene: 2. Germline lookup yields CDR1 MDHEN and CDR2 SYDVKM. The CDR3 is CASSFDRVQPQHF. CDR3 nucleotide sequence: TGTGCCAGCAGTTTTGACAGGGTTCAGCCCCAGCATTTT.

The sample holds many counts of this clonotype. The V call is TRBV2, the J call TRBJ1-1, with D tentatively TRBD1 (6 bases). The germline V and J ends were trimmed by 8 bases and 11 bases, with 18 bases remaining between them. Germline values: CDR1 SNHLY, CDR2 FYNNEI. This CDR3 region has 12 residues. The CDR3, as DNA: TGTGCCAGCGGGAGGGACACCCAACGGGCTTTCTTT. Protein product: CASGRDTQRAFF. Full variable domain (missing parts from reference TRBV2 and TRBJ1-1): EPEVTQTPSHQVTQMGQEVILRCVPISNHLYFYWYRQILGQKVEFLVSFYNNEISEKSEIFDDQFSVERPDGSNFTLKIRSTKLEDSAMYFCASGRDTQRAFFGQGTRLTVV.

Here the CDR3 DNA reads TGCGCCAGCAGCTACGGGGGCGAGGGCACTGAAGCTTTCTTT. Protein product: CASSYGGEGTEAFF. V usage is TRBV5-1 and J usage is TRBJ1-1; D may be TRBD1 (6 bases). The CDR3 is made up of 14 amino acids. Germline CDR1 is SGHRS and CDR2 is YFSETQ. Trimming cost V 3 bases and J 4 bases, with 13 bases left between them.

This clonotype was seen repeatedly, ten times or more. The chain carries TRBV5-1 and TRBJ2-3; possible D gene TRBD1, 5 bases. The CDR3 is made up of 18 amino acids. V was shortened by 0 bases and J by 2 bases, with 19 bases between the two germline ends. Germline assignment: CDR1 SGHRS and CDR2 YFSETQ. CDR3 nucleotide sequence: TGCGCCAGCAGCTTGGGGGGCAGTGGTGGTTCTCACACAGATACGCAGTATTTT. Amino acids: CASSLGGSGGSHTDTQYF.

This clonotype has at least ten counts. In nucleotides, the CDR3 is TGCAGTGCTAGAGATTCTGACAGGGCGGCTATCAAAAACATTCAGTACTTC. This translates into CSARDSDRAAIKNIQYF. The chain carries TRBV20-1 and TRBJ2-4; 7 nucleotides align to TRBD1. With 0 bases clipped from V and 3 bases from J, the junction kept 11 bases outside the gene matches. Germline lookup yields CDR1 DFQATT and CDR2 SNEGSKA (reference sequence). The CDR3 has 17 residues.

This clonotype was recorded at least ten times. The V gene is TRBV28, the J gene TRBJ2-7; D is undetermined. Trimming shortened V by 4 bases and J by 5 bases, and 18 bases separated the two germline ends. CDR1 and CDR2 (germline): MDHEN, SYDVKM. The CDR3 has 15 residues. The CDR3 region is CASSSLQKLSHEQYF. The DNA of the CDR3 is TGTGCCAGCAGTTCGTTACAGAAACTTTCCCACGAGCAGTACTTC.

Points on this clonotype: Given a far larger clone just one base away, this is likely a sequencing read error. This chain links TRBV13 with TRBJ1-1; D is unresolved. V lost 6 bases and J 8 bases, leaving 19 bases between the germline ends. CDR3 length: 14 residues. Germline CDR1 and CDR2: PRHDT and FYEKMQ (reference sequence). CDR3 sequence (DNA): TGTGCCAGCAGTATCCTTACATGCCAAGGGGAAGCTTTCTTT. The encoded protein is CASSILTCQGEAFF.

At least ten counts were recorded for this clonotype. This chain connects TRBV20-1 to TRBJ2-3; D ambiguous. Trimming stripped 3 bases from V and 2 bases from J, with 9 bases between. This CDR3 has 13 residues. CDR1 is DFQATT and CDR2 is SNEGSKA in the germline V gene (reference sequence). CDR3 coding DNA: TGCAGTGCTAGCGACCGGTACACAGATACGCAGTATTTT. It is translated as CSASDRYTDTQYF.

In its sample, this clonotype was seen many times. The genes are TRBV7-6 and TRBJ2-7, with 7 bases identical to TRBD2. This CDR3 comprises 15 residues. Germline values: CDR1 SGHVS, CDR2 FNYEAQ. With 0 bases clipped from V and 7 bases from J, the junction kept 9 bases outside the gene matches. The CDR3 here is CASSLAQAGRGEQYF. The CDR3 DNA is TGTGCCAGCAGCTTAGCCCAGGCAGGGAGGGGAGAGCAGTACTTC.

This clonotype was recorded many times. The gene calls are TRBV6-1 and TRBJ2-7; TRBD2 aligns across 10 bases. CDR3 length: 14 amino acids. V shed 7 bases, J shed 2 bases, and the junction held 5 bases outside the gene matches. Germline lookup yields CDR1 MNHNS and CDR2 SASEGT. CDR3 protein: CASKSGGETYEQYF. The CDR3 DNA follows: TGTGCCAGCAAAAGCGGGGGGGAAACCTACGAGCAGTACTTC.

The V and J genes are TRBV12-3 or TRBV12-4 and TRBJ2-7; 11 bases fit TRBD2. The CDR3 extends over 16 amino acids. Trimming removed 5 bases from V and 0 bases from J; junction bases left unmatched: 6. This chain's CDR3 is CASSLRLAGFSYEQYF. The CDR3 DNA reads TGTGCCAGCAGTCTGAGACTAGCGGGATTCTCCTACGAGCAGTACTTC.

The table lists this clonotype with a count of one. The chain's CDR3 is CSARNSGSSYNEQFF. CDR3 bases: TGCAGTGCTAGAAATAGCGGGAGCTCCTACAATGAGCAGTTCTTC. The V call is TRBV20-1, the J call TRBJ2-1, with 9 nucleotides matching TRBD2. The V segment lost 2 bases and the J segment 0 bases; nucleotides outside the gene matches: 2. This CDR3 is 15 amino acids long. Germline V gene lookup returns CDR1 DFQATT and CDR2 SNEGSKA (reference sequence).

This chain links TRBV2 with TRBJ1-2; TRBD1 agrees at 10 bases. Per germline, CDR1 SNHLY and CDR2 FYNNEI. V trimming: 10 bases; J trimming: 8 bases; junction bases outside the gene matches: 10. This CDR3 is built from 13 residues. The CDR3 sequence: CATREDRGLGYTF. CDR3 DNA sequence: TGTGCCACCAGGGAAGACAGGGGGCTGGGCTACACCTTC.

This clonotype turned up a few times. The chain couples TRBV5-1 to TRBJ1-6; 7 nucleotides match TRBD1. The CDR3 is 14 amino acids. With 1 base clipped from V and 8 bases from J, the junction kept 3 bases outside the gene matches. Germline values: CDR1 SGHRS, CDR2 YFSETQ. The DNA of the CDR3 is TGCGCCAGCAGCTTGCGGGACAGAGATTCACCCCTCCACTTT. Translating it yields CASSLRDRDSPLHF.

V usage is TRBV3-1 and J usage is TRBJ2-7; D unresolved. Looked up from germline, CDR1 is LGHDT and CDR2 is YNNKEL (reference sequence). V shed 2 bases and J shed 0 bases, with 8 bases lying between them. CDR3 length: 14 residues. This CDR3 reads CASSQLSRSYEQYF. In nucleotides, the CDR3 is TGTGCCAGCAGCCAACTCTCTCGCTCCTACGAGCAGTACTTC.